These 18 T cell receptor beta chains were all obtained from the same sample, sequenced in a study of T cells in Graves' hyperthyroidism and ophthalmopathy (dated by TCRdb to about 2019). Library method: multiplex PCR. The instrument given in TCRdb is Illumina HiSeq 2000. The TCR beta CDR3 regions were amplified from RNA transcripts. The first round of RT-PCR for the TCR CDR3 was performed with the HTBI primer set and the Qiagen OneStep RT-PCR kit. The public sequencing data were trimmed at Q25 with fastp and processed into clonotypes with MiXCR by TCRdb, which kept only in-frame beta chains. One record per CDR3 amino acid sequence lists the most common genes and DNA. This sample comprises hundreds of thousands of distinct CDR3 sequences, approximately 15% of them detected only once. Of the sample, roughly 3.5% falls within the top ten clones. Material: blood. These receptor sequences come from a woman aged 40 to 50 with Graves' ophthalmopathy.

The rearrangement uses TRBV4-1 and TRBJ1-1; D is unresolved. CDR1 and CDR2 from the germline V gene are MGHRA and YSYEKL. With 2 bases removed from V and 3 bases from J, the gap between germline ends came to 10 bases. The CDR3 loop spans 14 amino acids. The CDR3 loop is CASSQSRLYTEAFF. The DNA of the CDR3 is TGCGCCAGCAGCCAAAGTAGACTCTACACTGAAGCTTTCTTT.

In its sample, this clonotype was seen many times. This rearrangement joins TRBV2 to TRBJ2-3; D call uncertain. The CDR3 is 13 amino acids. Germline assignment: CDR1 SNHLY and CDR2 FYNNEI. Trimming pared 0 bases from V and 3 bases from J, leaving 4 bases between. The CDR3 nucleotides are TGTGCCAGCAGTGAAGCGCTGACAGATACGCAGTATTTT. Its protein is CASSEALTDTQYF.

This clonotype was seen many times. This chain uses TRBV6-1 with TRBJ2-7; either TRBD1 or TRBD2 may fit D (5 bases each). The CDR3 totals 14 residues. V was clipped by 4 bases and J by 4 bases, with 14 bases between them. From germline, CDR1 is MNHNS and CDR2 SASEGT. Here the CDR3 DNA reads TGTGCCAGCAGTGTGCCGGGACCCACATACGAGCAGTACTTC. Residues: CASSVPGPTYEQYF.

The rearrangement links TRBV2 to TRBJ1-2, with unresolved D. The CDR3 has 13 residues. Trimming shortened V by 2 bases and J by 6 bases, and 10 bases separated the two germline ends. The germline gives CDR1 SNHLY, CDR2 FYNNEI. CDR3 protein: CASSENRVDGYTF. The CDR3 DNA reads as TGTGCCAGCAGTGAAAACAGAGTGGATGGCTACACCTTC.

The chain has TRBV6-1 and TRBJ1-3, with D unresolved. Germline assignment: CDR1 MNHNS and CDR2 SASEGT. The ends were cut back, 6 bases at V and 1 base at J, with 10 bases in the middle. There are 14 residues in the CDR3. DNA for the CDR3: TGTGCCAGCAGCCCGACTAATTCTGGAAACACCATATATTTT. Protein: CASSPTNSGNTIYF.

In its sample, this clonotype was seen a few times. The rearrangement uses TRBV25-1 and TRBJ2-3, with 10 bases matching TRBD1. Germline V gene sequence: CDR1 MGHDK, CDR2 SYGVNS. The CDR3 totals 15 residues. With 7 bases clipped from V and 3 bases from J, the junction kept 7 bases outside the gene matches. The CDR3 DNA reads TGTGCCAGCACTCCGGACAGGGGGTATACAGATACGCAGTATTTT. Translated: CASTPDRGYTDTQYF. The entire variable domain, with the rest obtained from reference TRBV25-1 and TRBJ2-3, is as follows: EADIYQTPRYLVIGTGKKITLECSQTMGHDKMYWYQQDPGMELHLIHYSYGVNSTEKGDLSSESTVSRIRTEHFPLTLESARPSHTSQYLCASTPDRGYTDTQYFGPGTRLTVL.

A word on this clonotype: One end of the junction is discordant with germline, which a read error may explain. The V and J genes are TRBV6-1 and TRBJ1-1; 7 bases are shared with TRBD1. The CDR3 has 14 amino acids. Germline loops: CDR1 MNHNS, CDR2 SASEGT. CDR3 DNA sequence: TGTGCCAGCAGGGGAGGACAGGCGAACACTGAAGCTTCCTTT. As protein: CASRGGQANTEASF.

This sequence joins TRBV4-1 and TRBJ1-1; unclear D gene. Germline CDR1 is MGHRA and CDR2 is YSYEKL. The CDR3 runs to 16 residues. The V end was cut by 3 bases, the J end by 0 bases, with 14 bases between. CDR3 protein: CASSQLGLMMNTEAFF. CDR3 nucleotide sequence: TGCGCCAGCAGCCAGTTAGGACTGATGATGAACACTGAAGCTTTCTTT.

This clonotype was seen repeatedly, ten times or more. The chain joins TRBV20-1 to TRBJ1-2; TRBD1 agrees at 8 bases. V shed 4 bases and J 4 bases; nucleotides not matched to a gene: 5. Germline V gene data show CDR1 as DFQATT and CDR2 as SNEGSKA (reference sequence). The CDR3 is 13 residues long. The CDR3 spells CSAIVGTGYGYTF. CDR3 sequence (DNA): TGCAGTGCTATCGTGGGGACAGGCTATGGCTACACCTTC.

The chain is built from TRBV5-1 and TRBJ1-5; 9 bases are a match to TRBD1. The CDR3 has 15 amino acids. The J segment lost 6 bases and the V segment lost 4 bases, leaving 8 bases of the junction unmatched. The germline V gene has CDR1 SGHRS and CDR2 YFSETQ. The CDR3 spells CASSDETGGLQPQHF. The CDR3 nucleotides are TGCGCCAGCAGCGACGAGACAGGGGGGCTTCAGCCCCAGCATTTT.

The chain uses TRBV5-1 and TRBJ2-1; 10 bases align to TRBD2. The CDR3 sequence is 17 residues long. J lost 2 bases, V lost 0 bases, and 5 bases had no gene match. Germline CDR1 reads SGHRS; CDR2 reads YFSETQ. Here the CDR3 DNA reads TGCGCCAGCAGCTTGGGGTCTAGCGGGGGACCCTACAATGAGCAGTTCTTC. Translating gives CASSLGSSGGPYNEQFF.

This clonotype was picked up many times. The V call is TRBV5-1, the J call TRBJ1-5, with unresolved D. V dropped 2 bases and J dropped 9 bases, with 15 bases sitting between them. The germline V gene has CDR1 SGHRS and CDR2 YFSETQ. The length of the CDR3 is 14 residues. The CDR3 DNA is TGCGCCAGCAGCTTAACGGGGTCAAGGTCGCCCCAGCATTTT. It encodes CASSLTGSRSPQHF. The full variable domain, rest sourced from reference TRBV5-1 and TRBJ1-5, is KAGVTQTPRYLIKTRGQQVTLSCSPISGHRSVSWYQQTPGQGLQFLFEYFSETQRNKGNFPGRFSGRQFSNSRSEMNVSTLELGDSALYLCASSLTGSRSPQHFGDGTRLSIL.

This clonotype has just a few counts. V gene TRBV6-1 combines with J gene TRBJ2-7; possibly TRBD1 for D (6 bases). The V end was cut by 6 bases, the J end by 5 bases, with 11 bases between. The CDR3 loop spans 12 amino acids. In germline, CDR1 is MNHNS, CDR2 SASEGT. The CDR3: CASSQNRDEQYF. The DNA for the CDR3 is TGTGCCAGCAGCCAAAACAGGGACGAGCAGTACTTC.

This clonotype has at least ten counts. The V and J genes are TRBV28 and TRBJ2-1, with 7 bases that match TRBD1. Germline values: CDR1 MDHEN, CDR2 SYDVKM. J lost 7 bases, V lost 7 bases, and 13 bases had no gene match. The CDR3 covers 15 residues. The CDR3 DNA reads as TGTGCCAGCACCTCCCTCCGGGACAGAGTAAATGAGCAGTTCTTC. This codes for CASTSLRDRVNEQFF. Full variable domain (missing parts from reference TRBV28 and TRBJ2-1): DVKVTQSSRYLVKRTGEKVFLECVQDMDHENMFWYRQDPGLGLRLIYFSYDVKMKEKGDIPEGYSVSREKKERFSLILESASTNQTSMYLCASTSLRDRVNEQFFGPGTRLTVL.

Note on this clonotype: A read error is possible here, since a much larger clone lies one base away. This chain uses TRBV7-8 with TRBJ2-1; D not certain. The germline CDR1 and CDR2 sequences are SGHVS and FQNEAQ. The CDR3 extends over 15 amino acids. V lost 7 bases, J lost 0 bases, and 13 bases lay in between. CDR3 protein: CASTIGVGSYNEQFF. The CDR3 DNA follows: TGTGCCAGCACCATAGGTGTGGGCTCCTACAATGAGCAGTTCTTC. Full variable domain (rest looked up from reference TRBV7-8 and TRBJ2-1): GAGVSQSPRYKVAKRGQDVALRCDPISGHVSLFWYQQALGQGPEFLTYFQNEAQLDKSGLPSDRFFAERPEGSVSTLKIQRTQQEDSAVYLCASTIGVGSYNEQFFGPGTRLTVL.

CDR3 DNA sequence: TGTGCCAGCACTCAAGGCCCTAGCGGGGGCTTCAATGAGCAGTTCTTC. Protein: CASTQGPSGGFNEQFF. The rearrangement uses TRBV3-1 and TRBJ2-1; 10 nucleotides align to TRBD2. The J segment lost 6 bases and the V segment lost 7 bases, leaving 12 bases of the junction unmatched. The CDR3 extends over 16 amino acids. Per germline, CDR1 LGHDT and CDR2 YNNKEL (reference sequence).

This clonotype was detected only a few times. The rearrangement joins TRBV6-2 or TRBV6-3 to TRBJ1-6; unclear D gene. Germline lookup yields CDR1 MNHEY and CDR2 SVGEGT. V lost 7 bases and J 0 bases, leaving 13 bases between the germline ends. The CDR3 spans 16 residues. CDR3 in amino acids: CASNQRFSSYNSPLHF. The CDR3 nucleotides are TGTGCCAGCAATCAGAGGTTCAGCTCCTATAATTCACCCCTCCACTTT.

Points on this clonotype: The junction departs from germline at one end; a sequencing error may be responsible. This sequence joins TRBV7-7 and TRBJ2-5; D not resolved. CDR3 length: 13 amino acids. Germline assignment: CDR1 SSHAT and CDR2 FNYEAQ (reference sequence). The CDR3 spells CASSFKDQETQYF. CDR3 DNA sequence: TGTGCTAGCAGCTTTAAGGACCAAGAGACCCAGTACTTC.